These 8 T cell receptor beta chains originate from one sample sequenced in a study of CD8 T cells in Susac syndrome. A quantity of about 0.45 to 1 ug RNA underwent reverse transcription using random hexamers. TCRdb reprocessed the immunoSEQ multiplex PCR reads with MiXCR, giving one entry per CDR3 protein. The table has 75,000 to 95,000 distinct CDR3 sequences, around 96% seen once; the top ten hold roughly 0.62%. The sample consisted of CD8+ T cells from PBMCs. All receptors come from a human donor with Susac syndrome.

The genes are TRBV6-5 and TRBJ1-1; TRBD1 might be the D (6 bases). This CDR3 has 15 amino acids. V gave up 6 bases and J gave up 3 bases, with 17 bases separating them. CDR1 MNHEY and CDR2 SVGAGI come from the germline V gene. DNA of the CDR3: TGTGCCAGCAGAAGGGGGTGGCAGGCCGACACTGAAGCTTTCTTT. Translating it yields CASRRGWQADTEAFF.

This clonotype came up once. For the CDR3, the DNA is TGCGCCAGCAGCGAGGCGAACACAGATACGCAGTATTTT. Encoded protein: CASSEANTDTQYF. The rearrangement links TRBV5-1 to TRBJ2-3; D gene uncertain. The CDR3 is 13 amino acids. Germline V gives CDR1 SGHRS, CDR2 YFSETQ. V shed 4 bases and J shed 2 bases, with 8 bases lying between them.

CDR3: CASSSTFTDTQYF. In nucleotides, the CDR3 is TGTGCCAGCAGTTCCACCTTCACAGATACGCAGTATTTT. The chain couples TRBV27 to TRBJ2-3; D is ambiguous. The CDR3 has 13 amino acids. CDR1 and CDR2 from the germline V gene are MNHEY and SMNVEV (reference sequence). V shed 4 bases and J shed 2 bases, with 7 bases lying between them.

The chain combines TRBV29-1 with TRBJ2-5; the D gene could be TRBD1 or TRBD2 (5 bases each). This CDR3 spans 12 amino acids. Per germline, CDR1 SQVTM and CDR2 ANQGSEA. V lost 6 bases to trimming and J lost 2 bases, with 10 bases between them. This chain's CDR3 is CSVRGPQETQYF. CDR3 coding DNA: TGCAGCGTCCGGGGCCCACAAGAGACCCAGTACTTC. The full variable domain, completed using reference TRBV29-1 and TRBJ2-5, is SAVISQKPSRDICQRGTSLTIQCQVDSQVTMMFWYRQQPGQSLTLIATANQGSEATYESGFVIDKFPISRPNLTFSTLTVSNMSPEDSSIYLCSVRGPQETQYFGPGTRLLVL.

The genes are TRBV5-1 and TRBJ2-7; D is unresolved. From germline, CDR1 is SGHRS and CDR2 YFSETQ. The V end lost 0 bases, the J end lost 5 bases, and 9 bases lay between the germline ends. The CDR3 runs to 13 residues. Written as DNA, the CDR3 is TGCGCCAGCAGCTTGGGCTTTGGGGACGAGCAGTACTTC. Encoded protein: CASSLGFGDEQYF.

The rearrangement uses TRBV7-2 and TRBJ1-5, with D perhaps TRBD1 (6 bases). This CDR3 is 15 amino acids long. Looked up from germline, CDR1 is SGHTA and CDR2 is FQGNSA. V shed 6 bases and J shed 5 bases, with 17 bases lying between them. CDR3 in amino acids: CASSLDSRGDQPQHF. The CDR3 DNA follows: TGTGCCAGCAGTCTGGACAGTCGGGGTGATCAGCCCCAGCATTTT.

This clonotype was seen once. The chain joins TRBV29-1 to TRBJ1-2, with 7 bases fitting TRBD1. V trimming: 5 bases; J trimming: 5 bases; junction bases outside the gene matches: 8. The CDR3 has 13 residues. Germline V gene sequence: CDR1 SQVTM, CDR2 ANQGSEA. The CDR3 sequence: CSVNFGTAYGYTF. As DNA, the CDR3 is TGCAGCGTTAATTTCGGGACAGCGTATGGCTACACCTTC.

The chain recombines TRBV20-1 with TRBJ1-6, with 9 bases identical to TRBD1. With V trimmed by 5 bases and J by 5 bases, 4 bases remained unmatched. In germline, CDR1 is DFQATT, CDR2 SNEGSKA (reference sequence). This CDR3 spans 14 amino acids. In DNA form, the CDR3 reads TGCAGTGCTTACCGGGACAGGGATAATTCACCCCTCCACTTT. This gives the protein CSAYRDRDNSPLHF.